This T cell receptor beta chain was identified during a study of blood T cell repertoires in COVID-19. The CDR3 spans 17 residues. V lost 3 bases and J lost 5; bases outside the gene matches: 13. The germline CDR1 and CDR2 sequences are MGHRA and YSYEKL. The data were produced by immunoSEQ multiplex PCR, yet TCRdb's version contains in-frame clones alone and is incomplete. The sample contains some 350,000 clones, roughly nine tenths of which appear only once. V is TRBV4-1 and J is TRBJ1-2, with TRBD1 identical over 9 bases. Sequencing used peripheral blood. The sequence was collected from a woman in her 30s with COVID-19, enrolled during active disease. Written as DNA, the CDR3 is TGCGCCAGCAGCCAGCCGGGACAGGGCACCCTCGGTTATGGCTACACCTTC. It is translated as CASSQPGQGTLGYGYTF.